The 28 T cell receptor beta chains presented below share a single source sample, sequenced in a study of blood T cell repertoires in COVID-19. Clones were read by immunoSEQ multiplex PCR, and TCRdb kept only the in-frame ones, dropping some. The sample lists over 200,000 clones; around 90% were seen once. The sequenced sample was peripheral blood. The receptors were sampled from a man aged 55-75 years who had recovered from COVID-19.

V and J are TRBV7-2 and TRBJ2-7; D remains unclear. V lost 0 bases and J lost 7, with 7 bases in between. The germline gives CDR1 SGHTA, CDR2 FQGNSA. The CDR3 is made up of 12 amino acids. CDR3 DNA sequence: TGTGCCAGCAGCTTAGCGGTCCGGGAGCAGTACTTC. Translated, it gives CASSLAVREQYF.

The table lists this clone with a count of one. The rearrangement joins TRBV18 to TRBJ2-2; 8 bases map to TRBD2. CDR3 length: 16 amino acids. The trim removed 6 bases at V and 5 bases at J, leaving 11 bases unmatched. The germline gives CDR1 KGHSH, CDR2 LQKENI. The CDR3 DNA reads TGTGCCAGCTCTCCAGGCGGGGGGCGATTGACCGGGGAGCTGTTTTTT. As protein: CASSPGGGRLTGELFF.

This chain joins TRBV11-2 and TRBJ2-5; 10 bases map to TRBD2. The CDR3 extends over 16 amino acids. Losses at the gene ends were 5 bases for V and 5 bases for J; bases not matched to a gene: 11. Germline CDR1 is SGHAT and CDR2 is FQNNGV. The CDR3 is CASSDRLAGNRETQYF. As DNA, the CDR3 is TGTGCCAGCAGCGATCGACTAGCGGGCAACAGGGAGACCCAGTACTTC.

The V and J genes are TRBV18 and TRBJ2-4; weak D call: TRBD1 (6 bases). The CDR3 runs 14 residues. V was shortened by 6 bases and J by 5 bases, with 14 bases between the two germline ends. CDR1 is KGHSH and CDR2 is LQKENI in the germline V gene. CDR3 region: CASSPAGVENIQYF. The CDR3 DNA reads TGTGCCAGCTCCCCCGCAGGGGTGGAAAACATTCAGTACTTC.

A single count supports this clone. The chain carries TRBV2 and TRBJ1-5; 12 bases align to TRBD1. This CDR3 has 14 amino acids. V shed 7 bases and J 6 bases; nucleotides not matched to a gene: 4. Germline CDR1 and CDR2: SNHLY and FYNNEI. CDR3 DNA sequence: TGTGCCAGCACGGGACAGGGGGCCCGTCAGCCCCAGCATTTT. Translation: CASTGQGARQPQHF.

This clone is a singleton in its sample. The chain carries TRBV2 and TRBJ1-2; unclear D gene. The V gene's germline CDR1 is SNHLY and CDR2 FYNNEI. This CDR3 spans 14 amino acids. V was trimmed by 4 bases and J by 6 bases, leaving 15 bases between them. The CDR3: CASSAILGVHGYTF. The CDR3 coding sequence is TGTGCCAGCAGTGCAATCCTCGGGGTACATGGCTACACCTTC.

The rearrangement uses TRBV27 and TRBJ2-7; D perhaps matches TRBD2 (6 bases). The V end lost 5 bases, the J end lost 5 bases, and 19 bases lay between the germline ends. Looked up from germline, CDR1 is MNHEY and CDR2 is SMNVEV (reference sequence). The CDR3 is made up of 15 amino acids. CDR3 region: CASSPEDRRGNEQYF. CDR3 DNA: TGTGCCAGCAGTCCCGAGGACCGCCGCGGGAACGAGCAGTACTTC.

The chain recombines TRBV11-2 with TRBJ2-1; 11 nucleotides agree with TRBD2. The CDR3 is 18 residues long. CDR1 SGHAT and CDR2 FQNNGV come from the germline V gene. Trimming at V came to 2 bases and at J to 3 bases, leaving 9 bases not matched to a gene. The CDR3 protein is CASSLLAGGGGGYNEQFF. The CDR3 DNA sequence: TGTGCCAGCAGCTTACTAGCGGGAGGAGGGGGAGGCTACAATGAGCAGTTCTTC.

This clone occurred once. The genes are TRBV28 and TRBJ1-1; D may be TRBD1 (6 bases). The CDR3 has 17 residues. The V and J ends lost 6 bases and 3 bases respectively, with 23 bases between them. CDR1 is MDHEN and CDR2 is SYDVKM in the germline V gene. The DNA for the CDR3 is TGTGCCAGCAGCCCGGGGGGGGCCAAGGGTTGGTACACTGAAGCTTTCTTT. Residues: CASSPGGAKGWYTEAFF. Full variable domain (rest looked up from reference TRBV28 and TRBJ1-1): DVKVTQSSRYLVKRTGEKVFLECVQDMDHENMFWYRQDPGLGLRLIYFSYDVKMKEKGDIPEGYSVSREKKERFSLILESASTNQTSMYLCASSPGGAKGWYTEAFFGQGTRLTVV.

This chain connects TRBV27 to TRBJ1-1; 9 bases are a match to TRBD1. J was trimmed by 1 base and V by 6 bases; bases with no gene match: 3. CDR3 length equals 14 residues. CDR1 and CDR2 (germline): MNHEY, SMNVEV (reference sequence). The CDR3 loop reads CASRDRGRNTEAFF. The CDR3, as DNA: TGTGCCAGCAGGGACAGGGGTCGGAACACTGAAGCTTTCTTT.

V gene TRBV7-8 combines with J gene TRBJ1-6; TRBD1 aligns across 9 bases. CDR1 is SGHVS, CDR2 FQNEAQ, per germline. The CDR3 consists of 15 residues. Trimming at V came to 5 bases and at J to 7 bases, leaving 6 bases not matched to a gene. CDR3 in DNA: TGTGCCAGCAGCAGTACCGGGACAGGGAATTCACCCCTCCACTTT. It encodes CASSSTGTGNSPLHF.

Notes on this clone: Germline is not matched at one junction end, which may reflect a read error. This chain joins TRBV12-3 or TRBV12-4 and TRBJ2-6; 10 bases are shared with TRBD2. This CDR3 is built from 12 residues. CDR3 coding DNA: TGTGCCAGCAAACCACTAGCGGGACCCCAGTTTTTC. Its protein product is CASKPLAGPQFF.

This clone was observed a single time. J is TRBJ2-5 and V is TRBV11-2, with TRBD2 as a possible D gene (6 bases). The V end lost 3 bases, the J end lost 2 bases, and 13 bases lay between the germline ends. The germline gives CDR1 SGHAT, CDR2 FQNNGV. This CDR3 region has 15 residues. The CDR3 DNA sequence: TGTGCCAGCAGCTTTCTCGGACTACGACAAGAGACCCAGTACTTC. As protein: CASSFLGLRQETQYF.

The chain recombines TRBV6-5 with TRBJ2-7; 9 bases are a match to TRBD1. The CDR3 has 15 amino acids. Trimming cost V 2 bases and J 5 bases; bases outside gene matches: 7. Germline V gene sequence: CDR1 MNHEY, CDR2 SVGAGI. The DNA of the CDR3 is TGTGCCAGCAGTTACCGCCGGGACAGGGTTAACGAGCAGTACTTC. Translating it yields CASSYRRDRVNEQYF.

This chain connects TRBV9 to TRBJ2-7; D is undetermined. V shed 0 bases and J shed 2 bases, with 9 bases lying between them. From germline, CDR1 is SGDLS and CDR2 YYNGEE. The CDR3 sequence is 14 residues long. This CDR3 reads CASSVDLLTYEQYF. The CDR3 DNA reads TGTGCCAGCAGCGTAGATTTACTGACCTACGAGCAGTACTTC.

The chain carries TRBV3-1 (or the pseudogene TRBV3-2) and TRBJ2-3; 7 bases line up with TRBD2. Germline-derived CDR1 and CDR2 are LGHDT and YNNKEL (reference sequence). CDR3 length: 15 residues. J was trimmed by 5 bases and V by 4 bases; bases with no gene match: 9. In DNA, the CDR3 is TGTGCCAGCAGCCCGTCCCGACTAGCCGGAGATACGCAGTATTTT. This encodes CASSPSRLAGDTQYF.

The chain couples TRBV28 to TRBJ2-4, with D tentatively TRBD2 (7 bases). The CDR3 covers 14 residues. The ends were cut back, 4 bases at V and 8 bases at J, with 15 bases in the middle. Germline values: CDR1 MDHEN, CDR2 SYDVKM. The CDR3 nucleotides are TGTGCCAGCAGTTATACGGGGGGCAGGGACATTCAGTACTTC. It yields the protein CASSYTGGRDIQYF.

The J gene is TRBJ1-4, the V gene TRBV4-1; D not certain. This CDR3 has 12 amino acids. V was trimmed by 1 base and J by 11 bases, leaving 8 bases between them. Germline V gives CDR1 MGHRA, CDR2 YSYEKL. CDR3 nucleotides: TGCGCCAGCAGCCAAGTGGGCGGGAAACTGTTTTTT. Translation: CASSQVGGKLFF.

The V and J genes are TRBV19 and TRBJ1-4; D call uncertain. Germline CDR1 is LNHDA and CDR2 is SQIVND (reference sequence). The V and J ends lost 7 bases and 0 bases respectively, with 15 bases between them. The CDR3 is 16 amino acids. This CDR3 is CASKAGYSATNEKLFF. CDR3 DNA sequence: TGTGCCAGTAAGGCCGGGTATTCGGCAACTAATGAAAAACTGTTTTTT.

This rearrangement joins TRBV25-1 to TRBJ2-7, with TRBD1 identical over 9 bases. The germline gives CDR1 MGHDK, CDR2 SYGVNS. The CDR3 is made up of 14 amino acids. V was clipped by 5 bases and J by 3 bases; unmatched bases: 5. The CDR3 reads CASSNRGQSYEQYF. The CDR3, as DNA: TGTGCCAGCAGTAACAGGGGGCAGAGCTACGAGCAGTACTTC.

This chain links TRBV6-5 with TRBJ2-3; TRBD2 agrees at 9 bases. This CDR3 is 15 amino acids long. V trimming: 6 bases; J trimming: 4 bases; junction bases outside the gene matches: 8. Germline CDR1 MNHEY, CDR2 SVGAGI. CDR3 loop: CASRSSGRSPDTQYF. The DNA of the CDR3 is TGTGCCAGCAGATCCAGCGGGAGGTCCCCAGATACGCAGTATTTT.

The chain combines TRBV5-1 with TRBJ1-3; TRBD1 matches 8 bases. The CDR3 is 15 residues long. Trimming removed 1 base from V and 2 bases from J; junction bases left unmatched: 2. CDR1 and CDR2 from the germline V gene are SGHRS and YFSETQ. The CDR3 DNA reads TGCGCCAGCAGCTTGTCAGGGGGCACTGGAAACACCATATATTTT. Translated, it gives CASSLSGGTGNTIYF.

In DNA, the CDR3 is TGTGCCAGCAGTTACTCGAAGGGCAGGGTTACTGAAGCTTTCTTT. Its protein product is CASSYSKGRVTEAFF. The chain combines TRBV6-2 or TRBV6-3 with TRBJ1-1, with D perhaps matching TRBD1 (5 bases). The V end lost 0 bases, the J end lost 5 bases, and 13 bases lay between the germline ends. The CDR3 sequence is 15 residues long. The germline CDR1 and CDR2 sequences are MNHEY and SVGEGT.

As DNA, the CDR3 is TGTGCCAGCAGTGTCGGGACAGGGAGGGCGGAGACCCAGTACTTC. Translation gives CASSVGTGRAETQYF. The chain has TRBV6-4 and TRBJ2-5; 9 bases are shared with TRBD1. The CDR3 spans 15 residues. From germline, CDR1 is MRHNA and CDR2 SNTAGT. J lost 5 bases, V lost 4 bases, and 8 bases had no gene match.

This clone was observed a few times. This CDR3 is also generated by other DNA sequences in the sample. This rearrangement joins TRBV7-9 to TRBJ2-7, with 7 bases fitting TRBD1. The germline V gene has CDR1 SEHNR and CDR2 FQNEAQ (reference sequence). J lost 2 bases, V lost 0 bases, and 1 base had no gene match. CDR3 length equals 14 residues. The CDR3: CASSLAGGPYEQYF. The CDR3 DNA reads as TGTGCCAGCAGCTTAGCAGGGGGCCCCTACGAGCAGTACTTC.

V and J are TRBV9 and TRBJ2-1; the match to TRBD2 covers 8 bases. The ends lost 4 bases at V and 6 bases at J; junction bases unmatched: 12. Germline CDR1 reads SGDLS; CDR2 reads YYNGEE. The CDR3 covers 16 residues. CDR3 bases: TGTGCCAGCAGCAGAGAGGCGGGAGGCATCCTCAATGAGCAGTTCTTC. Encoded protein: CASSREAGGILNEQFF.

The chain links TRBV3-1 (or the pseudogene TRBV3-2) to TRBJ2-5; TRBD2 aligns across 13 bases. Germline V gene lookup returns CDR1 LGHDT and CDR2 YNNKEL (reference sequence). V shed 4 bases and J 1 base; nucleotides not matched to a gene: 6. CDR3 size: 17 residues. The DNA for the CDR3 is TGTGCCAGCAGCCTCGAATGGACTAGCGGGAGCCAAGAGACCCAGTACTTC. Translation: CASSLEWTSGSQETQYF.

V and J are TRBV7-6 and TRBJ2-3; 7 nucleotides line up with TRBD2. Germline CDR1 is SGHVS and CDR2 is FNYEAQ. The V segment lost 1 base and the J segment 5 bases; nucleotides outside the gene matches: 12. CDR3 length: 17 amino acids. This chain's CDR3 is CASSLVREFGSIDTQYF. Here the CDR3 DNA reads TGTGCCAGCAGCTTAGTGCGGGAGTTTGGGTCAATAGATACGCAGTATTTT.